The rows below give T cell receptor beta chains drawn from one sample of a study of blood T cell repertoires in COVID-19. The assay was immunoSEQ multiplex PCR, and TCRdb's table has in-frame clones only and misses some. The table records 90,000 to 100,000 clones, 80% to 90% of them present only once. Sequences were obtained from peripheral blood. The source of these receptors is a man aged 45 to 65 with COVID-19, enrolled during active disease. Each CDR3 is given with its conserved first and last residue. A D gene is named only where the DNA matches it firmly. Only some rows state a clone size, as once, few, many or a class for expanded clones.

j_call | v_call | cdr3_length | clone_size | d_call | cdr3_aa | cdr3_nt
TRBJ1-6 | TRBV2 | 17 | - | TRBD1 | CASSPSQPGQGNSPLHF | TGTGCCAGCAGTCCCTCTCAACCGGGACAGGGAAATTCACCCCTCCACTTT
TRBJ1-2 | TRBV11-2 | 15 | - | TRBD1 | CASSYDRERDGGYTF | TGTGCCAGCAGCTACGACAGGGAACGGGATGGTGGCTACACCTTC
TRBJ2-7 | TRBV7-2 | 16 | - | TRBD1 | CASSLGFQGQVYEQYF | TGTGCCAGCAGCTTAGGGTTCCAGGGACAGGTCTACGAGCAGTACTTC
TRBJ1-1 | TRBV10-1 | 15 | - | TRBD1 | CASSPQGAGNTEAFF | TGCGCCAGCAGTCCCCAGGGGGCGGGGAACACTGAAGCTTTCTTT
TRBJ1-5 | TRBV19 | 16 | few | TRBD1 | CASSTTQGQHSQPQHF | TGTGCCAGTAGTACGACCCAGGGACAGCACAGTCAGCCCCAGCATTTT
TRBJ2-2 | TRBV24-1 | 13 | - | - | CATSARDTGELFF | TGTGCCACCAGTGCTCGGGACACCGGGGAGCTGTTTTTT
TRBJ2-2 | TRBV4-3 | 19 | once | TRBD2 | CASSHEATIAGYLTGELFF | TGCGCCAGCAGCCACGAAGCGACCATAGCGGGGTACCTCACCGGGGAGCTGTTTTTT
TRBJ2-1 | TRBV9 | 16 | - | TRBD1 | CASSTSGTGLYNEQFF | TGTGCCAGCAGCACCTCGGGGACAGGGCTCTACAATGAGCAGTTCTTC
TRBJ1-2 | TRBV3-1/TRBV3-2 | 15 | few | TRBD1 | CASSQGPTGVLGYTF | TGTGCCAGCAGCCAGGGTCCGACAGGGGTTCTTGGCTACACCTTC
TRBJ1-1 | TRBV2 | 13 | - | - | CASAPTENTEAFF | TGTGCCAGCGCACCGACAGAAAACACTGAAGCTTTCTTT
TRBJ1-5 | TRBV3-1/TRBV3-2 | 13 | - | TRBD1 | CASSPRGAQPQHF | TGTGCCAGCAGCCCCAGGGGGGCTCAGCCCCAGCATTTT
TRBJ1-4 | TRBV28 | 12 | - | - | CASSLKSGRWFF | TGTGCCAGCAGTTTAAAAAGCGGGAGGTGGTTTTTT
TRBJ2-1 | TRBV21-1 | 14 | - | - | CASSELLQYNEQFF | TGTGCCAGCAGCGAGCTGCTACAGTACAATGAGCAGTTCTTC
TRBJ1-5 | TRBV30 | 14 | - | TRBD1 | CAWSHRGFNQPQHF | TGTGCCTGGAGTCACAGGGGGTTCAATCAGCCCCAGCATTTT
TRBJ1-5 | TRBV11-2 | 13 | - | - | CASSLSPRDHQHF | TGTGCCAGCAGCTTAAGTCCCAGGGATCACCAGCATTTT
TRBJ1-6 | TRBV7-9 | 16 | - | - | CASRRIRDPYNSPLHF | TGTGCCAGCAGGCGTATCAGGGATCCGTATAATTCACCCCTCCACTTT
TRBJ1-5 | TRBV19 | 17 | - | - | CASSADSLGFSNQPQHF | TGTGCCAGTAGTGCGGACAGTTTAGGATTCAGCAATCAGCCCCAGCATTTT
TRBJ2-1 | TRBV9 | 13 | - | - | CASSEPGNNEQFF | TGTGCCAGCAGCGAGCCCGGTAACAATGAGCAGTTCTTC
TRBJ2-2 | TRBV9 | 15 | - | TRBD1 | CASNGQGTNTGELFF | TGTGCCAGCAACGGACAGGGGACGAACACCGGGGAGCTGTTTTTT
TRBJ1-1 | TRBV4-1 | 15 | - | TRBD1 | CASSQPDRGEPEAFF | TGCGCCAGCAGCCAACCCGACAGGGGAGAGCCTGAAGCTTTCTTT